This T cell receptor (beta chain) was captured by sequencing in a study of beta chain features in type 1 diabetes. The V end was cut by 0 bases, the J end by 5 bases, with 13 bases between. CDR1 is SQVTM, CDR2 ANQGSEA, per germline. The CDR3 is 14 residues long. Expressed TCRB transcripts were sequenced, since all the RNA that had been isolated was reverse transcribed. Sequenced by immunoSEQ multiplex PCR; TCRdb stores in-frame clones only, minus some. The sample carries around 150,000 clones, about 7.1% recorded once. This clone has more than one count but fewer than ten. Sequenced material: central memory CD4+ T cells from blood. The chain joins TRBV29-1 to TRBJ1-2; maybe TRBD1 (5 bases). This clonotype originated in a woman in her thirties in good health. The CDR3 DNA reads TGCAGCGTTGAAGATAAAGGGGCAAGGTATGGCTACACCTTC. The encoded protein is CSVEDKGARYGYTF.